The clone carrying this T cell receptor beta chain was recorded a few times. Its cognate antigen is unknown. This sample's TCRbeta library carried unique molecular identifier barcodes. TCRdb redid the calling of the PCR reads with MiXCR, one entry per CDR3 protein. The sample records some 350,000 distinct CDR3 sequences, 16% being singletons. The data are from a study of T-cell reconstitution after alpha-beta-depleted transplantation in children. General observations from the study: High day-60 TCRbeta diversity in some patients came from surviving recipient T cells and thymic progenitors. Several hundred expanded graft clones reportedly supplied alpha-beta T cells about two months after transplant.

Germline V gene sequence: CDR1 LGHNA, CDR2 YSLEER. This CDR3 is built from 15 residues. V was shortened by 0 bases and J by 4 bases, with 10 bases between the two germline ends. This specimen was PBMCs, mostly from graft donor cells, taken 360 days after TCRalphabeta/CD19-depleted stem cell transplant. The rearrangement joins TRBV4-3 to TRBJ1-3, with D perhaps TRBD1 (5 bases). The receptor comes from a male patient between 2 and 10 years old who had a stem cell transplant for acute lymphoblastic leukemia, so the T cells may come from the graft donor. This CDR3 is CASSQEPGRGNTIYF. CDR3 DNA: TGCGCCAGCAGCCAAGAGCCGGGGCGAGGAAACACCATATATTTT.